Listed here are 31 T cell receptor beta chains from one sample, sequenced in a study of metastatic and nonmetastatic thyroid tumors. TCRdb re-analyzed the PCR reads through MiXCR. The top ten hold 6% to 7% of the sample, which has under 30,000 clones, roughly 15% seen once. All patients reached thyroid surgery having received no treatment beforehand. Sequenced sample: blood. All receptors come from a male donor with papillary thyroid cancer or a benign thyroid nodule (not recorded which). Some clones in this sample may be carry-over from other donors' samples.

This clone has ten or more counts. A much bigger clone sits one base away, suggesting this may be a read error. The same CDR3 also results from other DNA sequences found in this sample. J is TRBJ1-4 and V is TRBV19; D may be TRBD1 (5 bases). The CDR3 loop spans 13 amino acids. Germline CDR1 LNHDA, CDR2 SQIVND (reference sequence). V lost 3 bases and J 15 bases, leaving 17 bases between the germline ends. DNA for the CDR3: TGTGCCAGTAGTATGTTCGACCGGGGGAAATTGTTTTTT. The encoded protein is CASSMFDRGKLFF.

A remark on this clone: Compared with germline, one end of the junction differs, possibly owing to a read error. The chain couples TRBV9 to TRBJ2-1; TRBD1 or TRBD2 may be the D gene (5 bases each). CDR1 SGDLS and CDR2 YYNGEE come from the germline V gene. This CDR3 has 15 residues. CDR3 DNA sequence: TGTGCCAGCAACCCTACTACAAACGGGGCCAATGGGCAGTTCTTC. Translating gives CASNPTTNGANGQFF.

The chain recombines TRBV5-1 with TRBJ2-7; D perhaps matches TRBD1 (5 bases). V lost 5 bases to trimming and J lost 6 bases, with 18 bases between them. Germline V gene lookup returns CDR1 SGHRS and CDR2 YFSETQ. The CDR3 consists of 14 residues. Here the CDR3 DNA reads TGCGCCAGCAGTCCCTGGACATCTAGTCTCGAGCAGTACTTC. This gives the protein CASSPWTSSLEQYF.

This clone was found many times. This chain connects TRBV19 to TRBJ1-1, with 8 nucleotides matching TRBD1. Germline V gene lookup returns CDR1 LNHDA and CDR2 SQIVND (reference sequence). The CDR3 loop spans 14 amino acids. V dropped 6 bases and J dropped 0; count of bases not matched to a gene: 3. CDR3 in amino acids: CASSRDRMNTEAFF. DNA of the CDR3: TGTGCCAGTAGCCGGGACAGGATGAACACTGAAGCTTTCTTT.

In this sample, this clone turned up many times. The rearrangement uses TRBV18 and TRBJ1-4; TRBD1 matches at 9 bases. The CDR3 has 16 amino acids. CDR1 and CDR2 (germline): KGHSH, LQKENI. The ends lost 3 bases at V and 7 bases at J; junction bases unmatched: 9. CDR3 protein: CASSPSPGTGFEKLFF. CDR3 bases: TGTGCCAGCTCACCCTCCCCGGGGACAGGGTTTGAAAAACTGTTTTTT.

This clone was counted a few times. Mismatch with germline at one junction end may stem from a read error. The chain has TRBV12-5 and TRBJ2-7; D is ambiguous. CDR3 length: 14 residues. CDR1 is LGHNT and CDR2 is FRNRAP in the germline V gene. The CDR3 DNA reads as TGTTCTAGTGGTTTGGGTGTAAGCTCCTACGAGCAGTACTTC. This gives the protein CSSGLGVSSYEQYF.

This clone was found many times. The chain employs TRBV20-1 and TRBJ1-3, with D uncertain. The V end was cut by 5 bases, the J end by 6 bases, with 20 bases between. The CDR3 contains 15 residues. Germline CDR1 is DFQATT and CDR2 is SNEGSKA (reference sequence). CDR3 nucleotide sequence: TGCAGTGCTGACGCGGCGACGGATCTGGTAAACACCATATATTTT. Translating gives CSADAATDLVNTIYF.

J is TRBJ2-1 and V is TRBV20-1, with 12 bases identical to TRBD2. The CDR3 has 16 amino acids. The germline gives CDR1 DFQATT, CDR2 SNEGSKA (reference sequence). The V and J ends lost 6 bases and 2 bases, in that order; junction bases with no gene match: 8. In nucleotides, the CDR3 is TGCAGTGCCCAAACTAGCGGGAGGACCACCTACAATGAGCAGTTCTTC. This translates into CSAQTSGRTTYNEQFF.

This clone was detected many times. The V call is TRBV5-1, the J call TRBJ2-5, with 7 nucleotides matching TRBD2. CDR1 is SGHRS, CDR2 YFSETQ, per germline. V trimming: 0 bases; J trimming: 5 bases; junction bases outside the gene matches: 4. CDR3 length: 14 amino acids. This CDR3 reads CASSLAAGVETQYF. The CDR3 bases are TGCGCCAGCAGCTTGGCGGCGGGAGTCGAGACCCAGTACTTC.

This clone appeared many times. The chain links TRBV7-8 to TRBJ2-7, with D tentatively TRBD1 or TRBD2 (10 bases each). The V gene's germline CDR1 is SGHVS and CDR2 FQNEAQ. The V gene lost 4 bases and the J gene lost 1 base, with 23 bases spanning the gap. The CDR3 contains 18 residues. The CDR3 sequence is CASSSGTGALAGSYEQYF. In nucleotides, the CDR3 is TGTGCCAGCAGCTCCGGGACAGGGGCACTAGCGGGGTCCTACGAGCAGTACTTC.

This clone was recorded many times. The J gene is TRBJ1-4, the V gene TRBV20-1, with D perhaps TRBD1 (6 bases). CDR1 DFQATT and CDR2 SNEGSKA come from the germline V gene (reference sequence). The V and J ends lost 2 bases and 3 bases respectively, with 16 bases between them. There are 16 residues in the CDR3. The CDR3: CSARLQGSRANEKLFF. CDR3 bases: TGCAGTGCTAGACTACAGGGTTCCAGGGCTAATGAAAAACTGTTTTTT.

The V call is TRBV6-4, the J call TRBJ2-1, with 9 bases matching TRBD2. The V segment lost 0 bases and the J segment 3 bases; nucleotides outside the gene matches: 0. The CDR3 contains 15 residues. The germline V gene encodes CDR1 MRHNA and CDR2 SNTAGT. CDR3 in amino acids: CASSDSLAGYNEQFF. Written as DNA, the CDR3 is TGTGCCAGCAGTGACTCACTAGCGGGCTACAATGAGCAGTTCTTC.

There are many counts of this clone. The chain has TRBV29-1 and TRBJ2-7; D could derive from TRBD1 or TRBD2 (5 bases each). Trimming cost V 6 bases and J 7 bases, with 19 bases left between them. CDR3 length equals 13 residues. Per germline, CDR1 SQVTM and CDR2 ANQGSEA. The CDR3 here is CSVASGTTGEQYF. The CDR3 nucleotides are TGCAGCGTGGCTTCCGGGACCACCGGGGAGCAGTACTTC.

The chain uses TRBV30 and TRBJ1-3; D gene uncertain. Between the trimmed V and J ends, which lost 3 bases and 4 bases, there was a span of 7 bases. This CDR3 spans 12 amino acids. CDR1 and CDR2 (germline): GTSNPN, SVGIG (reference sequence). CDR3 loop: CAWRTAGNTIYF. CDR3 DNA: TGTGCCTGGAGGACCGCCGGAAACACCATATATTTT.

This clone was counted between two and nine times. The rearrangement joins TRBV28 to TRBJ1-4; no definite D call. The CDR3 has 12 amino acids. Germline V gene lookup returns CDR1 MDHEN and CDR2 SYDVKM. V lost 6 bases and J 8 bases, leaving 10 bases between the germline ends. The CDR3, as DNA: TGTGCCAGCAGCTCTCAGCGAGAAAAACTGTTTTTT. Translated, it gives CASSSQREKLFF.

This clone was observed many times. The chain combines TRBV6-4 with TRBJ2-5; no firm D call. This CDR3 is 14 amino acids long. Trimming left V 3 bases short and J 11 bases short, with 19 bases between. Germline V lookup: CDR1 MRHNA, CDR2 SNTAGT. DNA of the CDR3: TGTGCCAGCAGTGAGGACGTCGGTGCCCCCCTACAGTACTTC. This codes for CASSEDVGAPLQYF.

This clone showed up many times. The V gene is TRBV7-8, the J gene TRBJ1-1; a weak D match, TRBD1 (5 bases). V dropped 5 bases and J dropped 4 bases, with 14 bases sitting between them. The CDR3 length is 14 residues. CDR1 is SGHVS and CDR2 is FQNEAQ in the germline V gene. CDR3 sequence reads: CASSGTGIFTEAFF. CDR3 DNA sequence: TGTGCCAGCAGCGGTACAGGTATTTTCACTGAAGCTTTCTTT.

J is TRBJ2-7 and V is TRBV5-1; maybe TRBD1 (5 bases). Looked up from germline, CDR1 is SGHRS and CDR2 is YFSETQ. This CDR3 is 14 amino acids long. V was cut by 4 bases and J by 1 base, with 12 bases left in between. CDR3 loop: CASSQDSPSYEQYF. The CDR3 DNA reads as TGCGCCAGCAGCCAAGACAGTCCATCCTACGAGCAGTACTTC.

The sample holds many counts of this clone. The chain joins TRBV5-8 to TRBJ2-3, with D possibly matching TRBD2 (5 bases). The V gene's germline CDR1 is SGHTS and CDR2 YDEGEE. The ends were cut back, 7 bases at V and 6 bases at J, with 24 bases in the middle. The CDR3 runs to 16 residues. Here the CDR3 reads CASGRGSGSGWDTQYF. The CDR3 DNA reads TGTGCCAGCGGGCGTGGTTCCGGGTCGGGATGGGATACGCAGTATTTT.

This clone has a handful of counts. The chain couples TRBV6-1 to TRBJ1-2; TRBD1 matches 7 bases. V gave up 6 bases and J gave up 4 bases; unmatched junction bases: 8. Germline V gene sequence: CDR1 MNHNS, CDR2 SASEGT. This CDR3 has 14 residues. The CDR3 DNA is TGTGCCAGCAGCCCGACAGGGACGATCTATGGCTACACCTTC. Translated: CASSPTGTIYGYTF.

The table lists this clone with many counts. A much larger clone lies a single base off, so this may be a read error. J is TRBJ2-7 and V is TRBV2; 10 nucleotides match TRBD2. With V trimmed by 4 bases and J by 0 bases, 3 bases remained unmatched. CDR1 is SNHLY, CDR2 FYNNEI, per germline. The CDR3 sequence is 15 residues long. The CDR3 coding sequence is TGTGCCAGCAGTGCTGCTAGCGGGAGCTCCTACGAGCAGTACTTC. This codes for CASSAASGSSYEQYF.

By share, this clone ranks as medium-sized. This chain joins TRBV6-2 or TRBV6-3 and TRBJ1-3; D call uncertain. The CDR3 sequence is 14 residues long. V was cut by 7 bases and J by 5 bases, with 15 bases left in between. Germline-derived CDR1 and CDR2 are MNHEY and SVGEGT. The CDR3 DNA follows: TGTGCCAGCACCCACCAGGCAGCCAGAAACACCATATATTTT. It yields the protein CASTHQAARNTIYF.

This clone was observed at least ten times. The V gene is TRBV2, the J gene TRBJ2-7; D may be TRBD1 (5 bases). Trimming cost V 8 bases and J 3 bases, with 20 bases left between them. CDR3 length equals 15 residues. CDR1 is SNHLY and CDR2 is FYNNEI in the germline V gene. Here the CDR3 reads CASSPDTGSVYEQYF. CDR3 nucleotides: TGTGCCAGCTCCCCTGACACAGGCTCCGTCTACGAGCAGTACTTC. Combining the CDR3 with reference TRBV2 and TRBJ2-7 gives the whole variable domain EPEVTQTPSHQVTQMGQEVILRCVPISNHLYFYWYRQILGQKVEFLVSFYNNEISEKSEIFDDQFSVERPDGSNFTLKIRSTKLEDSAMYFCASSPDTGSVYEQYFGPGTRLTVT.

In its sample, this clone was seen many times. The CDR3 loop is CSVPRTGGDEQYF. DNA of the CDR3: TGCAGCGTTCCAAGGACAGGGGGCGACGAGCAGTACTTC. The gene calls are TRBV29-1 and TRBJ2-7, with 11 nucleotides matching TRBD1. This CDR3 comprises 13 residues. Unmatched junction bases numbered 5, after V lost 5 bases and J lost 5 bases. Germline V gene sequence: CDR1 SQVTM, CDR2 ANQGSEA.

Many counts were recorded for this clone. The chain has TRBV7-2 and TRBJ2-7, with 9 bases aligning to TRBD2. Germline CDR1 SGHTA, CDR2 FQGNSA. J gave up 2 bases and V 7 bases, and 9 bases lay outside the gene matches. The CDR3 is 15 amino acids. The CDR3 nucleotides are TGTGCCAGCACCTCGCAGCGGGGGGCCACCTACGAGCAGTACTTC. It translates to CASTSQRGATYEQYF.

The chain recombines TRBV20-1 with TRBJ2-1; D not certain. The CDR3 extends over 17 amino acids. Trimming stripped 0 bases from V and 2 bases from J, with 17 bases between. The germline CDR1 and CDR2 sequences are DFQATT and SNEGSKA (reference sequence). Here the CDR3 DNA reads TGCAGTGCTAGAGATAATACCGCTGGCGGAACCTACAATGAGCAGTTCTTC. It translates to CSARDNTAGGTYNEQFF.

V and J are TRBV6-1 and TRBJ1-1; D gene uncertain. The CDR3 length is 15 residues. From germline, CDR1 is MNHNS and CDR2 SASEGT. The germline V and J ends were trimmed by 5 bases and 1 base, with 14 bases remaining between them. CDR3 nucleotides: TGTGCCAGCAGTCCCGGGAGCGCAGGGAACACTGAAGCTTTCTTT. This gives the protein CASSPGSAGNTEAFF.

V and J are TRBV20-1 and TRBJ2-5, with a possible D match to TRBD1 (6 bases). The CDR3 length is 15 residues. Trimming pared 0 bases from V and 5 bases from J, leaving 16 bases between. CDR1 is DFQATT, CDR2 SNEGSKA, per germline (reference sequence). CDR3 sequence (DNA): TGCAGTGCTAGAGATATTAGGTCGAGGGGGGAGACCCAGTACTTC. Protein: CSARDIRSRGETQYF.

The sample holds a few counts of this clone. The CDR3 loop reads CASRTQGGWAGELFF. The CDR3 bases are TGTGCCAGCAGGACACAGGGAGGTTGGGCCGGGGAGCTGTTTTTT. V and J are TRBV12-3 or TRBV12-4 and TRBJ2-2, with D possibly being TRBD1 or TRBD2 (6 bases each). The CDR3 is 15 residues long. Trimming cost V 6 bases and J 6 bases, with 17 bases left between them.

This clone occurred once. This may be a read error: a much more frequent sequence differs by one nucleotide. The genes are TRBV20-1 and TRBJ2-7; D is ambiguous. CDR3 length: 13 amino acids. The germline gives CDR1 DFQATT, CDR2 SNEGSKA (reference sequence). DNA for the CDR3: TGCAGCGCAACATACGTTCTCTCCTACGAGCAGTACTTC. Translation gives CSATYVLSYEQYF.

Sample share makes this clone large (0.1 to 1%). The CDR3 region has the DNA TGTGCCAGCAGTGTGGACGGACAGCGCGATGAGCAGTTCTTC. Translation gives CASSVDGQRDEQFF. The rearrangement joins TRBV6-4 to TRBJ2-1, with D maybe TRBD1 (6 bases). Per the germline V gene, CDR1 is MRHNA and CDR2 is SNTAGT. There are 14 residues in the CDR3. V dropped 4 bases and J dropped 8 bases, with 15 bases sitting between them.